This T cell receptor (beta chain) derives from a study of blood T cells in healthy people across ages. Using a J-beta primer mix together with a sample-barcoded 5' primer, a second PCR was run for about 6 to 11 cycles. TCRdb independently ran MiXCR on the 5' RACE reads; one entry per CDR3 protein. The sample carries 700,000 to 850,000 distinct CDR3 sequences, 30% to 45% recorded once. CDR3 size: 15 residues. CDR1 is SGDLS, CDR2 YYNGEE, per germline. All donors came from Russia, were Caucasian and healthy, and spanned ages about 6 to 100. PBMCs numbering at least 6 million were isolated per sample. The V call is TRBV9, the J call TRBJ2-1, with TRBD2 as a possible D gene (6 bases). Matching the DNA end better, TRBJ2-7 makes the J call doubtful. Sample: blood. The TCR comes from a man in his late teens or twenties in good health. The CDR3 region has the DNA TGTGCCAGCAGCGTAGCGGGGGATTCCTACAATGAGCAGTACTTC. Its translation: CASSVAGDSYNEQYF.